The 11 T cell receptor beta chains listed next were all sequenced from one sample in a study of low-dose radiotherapy and immunotherapy resistance in tumors. TRAV- and TRBV-specific primers, spanning alpha and beta chains, primed first-strand cDNA. TCR amplification ran roughly 20 PCR cycles using constant-region and V-primer adapter primers. In TCRdb, the reads were re-called with MiXCR into one record per CDR3 protein. The sample lists 85,000 to 100,000 distinct CDR3 sequences; 9.4% were seen once. Time point defined: before trial treatment. The specimen comprised PBMCs, sampled before treatment. The receptors shown here come from a male donor with prostate cancer.

This clonotype was counted many times. The rearrangement joins TRBV29-1 to TRBJ2-4, with D uncertain. The germline V and J ends were trimmed by 5 bases and 3 bases, with 14 bases remaining between them. The CDR3 length is 14 residues. Germline V gives CDR1 SQVTM, CDR2 ANQGSEA. The CDR3 here is CSVTPGLGKNIQYF. The DNA of the CDR3 is TGCAGCGTTACCCCCGGCCTCGGCAAAAACATTCAGTACTTC.

This clonotype came up many times. The CDR3 coding sequence is TGTGCCAGCAGCTCCCGAGTGGGAAGCAATGAAAAACTGTTTTTT. It is translated as CASSSRVGSNEKLFF. The rearrangement uses TRBV7-2 and TRBJ1-4, with D uncertain. Germline assignment: CDR1 SGHTA and CDR2 FQGNSA. The V and J ends lost 4 bases and 5 bases respectively, with 14 bases between them. This CDR3 has 15 residues.

This clonotype was recorded many times. J is TRBJ1-5 and V is TRBV6-6; maybe TRBD1 (6 bases). V shed 3 bases and J shed 5 bases, with 8 bases lying between them. This CDR3 comprises 13 residues. Looked up from germline, CDR1 is MNHNY and CDR2 is SVGAGI (reference sequence). CDR3 loop: CASSYRTDQPQHF. CDR3 bases: TGTGCCAGCAGTTATAGGACAGATCAGCCCCAGCATTTT.

This clonotype showed up many times. The chain combines TRBV20-1 with TRBJ2-3, with D possibly matching TRBD2 (5 bases). CDR1 is DFQATT and CDR2 is SNEGSKA in the germline V gene (reference sequence). The CDR3 is made up of 11 amino acids. The V gene lost 5 bases and the J gene lost 10 bases, with 13 bases spanning the gap. Here the CDR3 DNA reads TGCAGTGCTCCCCTAGCCACGGCGCAGTATTTT. Its protein is CSAPLATAQYF.

Points on this clonotype: A much larger clone is a single base away; this may be a read error. V usage is TRBV27 and J usage is TRBJ2-7; perhaps TRBD1 as D (6 bases). This CDR3 comprises 12 residues. Looked up from germline, CDR1 is MNHEY and CDR2 is SMNVEV (reference sequence). V lost 5 bases and J 3 bases, leaving 8 bases between the germline ends. CDR3 region: CASSRGGYEQYF. CDR3 nucleotides: TGTGCCAGCAGTCGAGGGGGCTACGAGCAGTACTTC.

As to this clonotype: A read error likely explains this, since a far larger clone differs by one base. The chain carries TRBV28 and TRBJ2-1; unclear D gene. The ends were cut back, 2 bases at V and 10 bases at J, with 15 bases in the middle. This CDR3 spans 14 amino acids. Germline CDR1 is MDHEN and CDR2 is SYDVKM. This CDR3 reads CASSLGPWVYEQFF. Written as DNA, the CDR3 is TGTGCCAGCAGTTTAGGGCCGTGGGTTTACGAGCAGTTCTTC.

Many counts were recorded for this clonotype. The rearrangement joins TRBV28 to TRBJ2-3; D is unresolved. V was clipped by 5 bases and J by 8 bases, with 11 bases between them. This CDR3 contains 12 residues. Germline V CDR1 and CDR2: MDHEN, SYDVKM. Here the CDR3 DNA reads TGTGCCAGCAGTCCGGAGTTAGGTACGCAGTATTTT. Its protein is CASSPELGTQYF. The whole variable domain, remainder taken from reference TRBV28 and TRBJ2-3, is DVKVTQSSRYLVKRTGEKVFLECVQDMDHENMFWYRQDPGLGLRLIYFSYDVKMKEKGDIPEGYSVSREKKERFSLILESASTNQTSMYLCASSPELGTQYFGPGTRLTVL.

This clonotype occurred many times. This sequence joins TRBV29-1 and TRBJ1-2; TRBD1 might be the D (5 bases). Per germline, CDR1 SQVTM and CDR2 ANQGSEA. The length of the CDR3 is 13 residues. Trimming shortened V by 6 bases and J by 8 bases, and 19 bases separated the two germline ends. CDR3 sequence: CSVQVQGGMGYTF. CDR3 sequence (DNA): TGCAGCGTCCAAGTCCAGGGAGGAATGGGCTACACCTTC.

This clonotype was counted many times. The rearrangement uses TRBV12-3 or TRBV12-4 and TRBJ2-2; weak D call: TRBD2 (5 bases). V was shortened by 4 bases and J by 5 bases, with 8 bases between the two germline ends. CDR3 size: 13 residues. CDR3 residues: CASSWRRTGELFF. The CDR3 DNA reads TGTGCCAGCAGTTGGAGGCGAACCGGGGAGCTGTTTTTT.

This clonotype was counted many times. The chain joins TRBV7-8 to TRBJ2-5; 10 nucleotides match TRBD1. The CDR3 extends over 18 amino acids. CDR1 and CDR2 (germline): SGHVS, FQNEAQ. V was pared by 8 bases and J by 7 bases, with 22 bases of the junction left unmatched. CDR3 protein: CASQSLSGTGEMFWTQYF. CDR3 coding DNA: TGTGCCAGCCAGTCTCTATCCGGGACAGGGGAAATGTTTTGGACCCAGTACTTC.

This clonotype occurred many times. J is TRBJ2-2 and V is TRBV20-1; 7 nucleotides line up with TRBD2. The V gene end was trimmed by 1 base and the J gene end by 3 bases; junction bases not matched to a gene: 8. Germline CDR1 reads DFQATT; CDR2 reads SNEGSKA (reference sequence). CDR3 size: 16 residues. CDR3 nucleotides: TGCAGTGCTAGAGCCTGGGGGAGGGCCGACACCGGGGAGCTGTTTTTT. Encoded protein: CSARAWGRADTGELFF.